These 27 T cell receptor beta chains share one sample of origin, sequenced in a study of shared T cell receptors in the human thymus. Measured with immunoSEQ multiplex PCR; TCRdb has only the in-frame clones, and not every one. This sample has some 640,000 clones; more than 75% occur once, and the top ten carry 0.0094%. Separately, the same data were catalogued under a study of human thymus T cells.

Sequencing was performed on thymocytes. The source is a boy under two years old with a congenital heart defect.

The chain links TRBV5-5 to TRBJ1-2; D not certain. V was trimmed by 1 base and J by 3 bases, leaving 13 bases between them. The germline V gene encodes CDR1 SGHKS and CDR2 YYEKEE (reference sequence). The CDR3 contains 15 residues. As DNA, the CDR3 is TGTGCCAGCAGCTTGAACGAGGGAGATTACTATGGCTACACCTTC. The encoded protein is CASSLNEGDYYGYTF.

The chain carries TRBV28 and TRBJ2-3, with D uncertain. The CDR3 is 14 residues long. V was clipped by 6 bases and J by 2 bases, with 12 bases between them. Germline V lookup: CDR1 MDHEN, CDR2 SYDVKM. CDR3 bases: TGTGCCAGCAGCCTGAGGCGGCCCACAGATACGCAGTATTTT. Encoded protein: CASSLRRPTDTQYF.

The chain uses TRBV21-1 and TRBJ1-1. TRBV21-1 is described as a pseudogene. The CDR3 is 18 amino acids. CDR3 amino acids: CASSKSDLEGGEALGAFF. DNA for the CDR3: TGTGCCAGCAGCAAAAGTGACCTGGAAGGGGGGGAAGCCCTGGGAGCTTTCTTT.

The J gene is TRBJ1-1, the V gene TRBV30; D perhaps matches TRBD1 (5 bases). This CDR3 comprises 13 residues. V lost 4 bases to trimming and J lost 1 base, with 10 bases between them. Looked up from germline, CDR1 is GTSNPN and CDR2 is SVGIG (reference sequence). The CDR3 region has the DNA TGTGCCTGGACCCCCGACAGGAACACTGAAGCTTTCTTT. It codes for CAWTPDRNTEAFF.

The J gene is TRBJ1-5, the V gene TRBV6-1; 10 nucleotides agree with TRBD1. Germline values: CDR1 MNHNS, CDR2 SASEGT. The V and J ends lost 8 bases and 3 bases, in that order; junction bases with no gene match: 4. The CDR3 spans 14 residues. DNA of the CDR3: TGTGCCAGCCGGACAGGGGGGAACAATCAGCCCCAGCATTTT. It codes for CASRTGGNNQPQHF.

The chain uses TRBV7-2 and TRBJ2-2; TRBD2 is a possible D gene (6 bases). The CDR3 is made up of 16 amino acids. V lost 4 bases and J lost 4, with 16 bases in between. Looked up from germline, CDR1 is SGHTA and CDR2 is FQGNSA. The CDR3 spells CASSSGQPGLTGELFF. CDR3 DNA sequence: TGTGCCAGCAGCTCTGGCCAACCGGGACTCACCGGGGAGCTGTTTTTT.

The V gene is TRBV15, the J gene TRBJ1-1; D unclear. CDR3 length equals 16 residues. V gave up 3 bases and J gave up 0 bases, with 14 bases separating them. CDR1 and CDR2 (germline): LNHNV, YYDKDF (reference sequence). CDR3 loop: CATSSPKGGMNTEAFF. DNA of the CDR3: TGTGCCACCAGCAGCCCGAAGGGAGGGATGAACACTGAAGCTTTCTTT. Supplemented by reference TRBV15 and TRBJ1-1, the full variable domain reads DAMVIQNPRYQVTQFGKPVTLSCSQTLNHNVMYWYQQKSSQAPKLLFHYYDKDFNNEADTPDNFQSRRPNTSFCFLDIRSPGLGDTAMYLCATSSPKGGMNTEAFFGQGTRLTVV.

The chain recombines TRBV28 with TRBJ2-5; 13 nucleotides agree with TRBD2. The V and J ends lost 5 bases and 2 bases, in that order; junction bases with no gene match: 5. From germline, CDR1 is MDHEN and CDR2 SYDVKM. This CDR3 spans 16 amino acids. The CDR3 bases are TGTGCCAGCAGTGTAACGGGACTAGCGGGGCAAGAGACCCAGTACTTC. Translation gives CASSVTGLAGQETQYF.

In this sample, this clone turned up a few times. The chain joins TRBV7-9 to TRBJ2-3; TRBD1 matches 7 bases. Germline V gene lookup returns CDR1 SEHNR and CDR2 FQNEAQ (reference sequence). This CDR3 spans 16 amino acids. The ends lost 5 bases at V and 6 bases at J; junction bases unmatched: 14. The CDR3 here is CASSHTTGKECDTQYF. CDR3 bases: TGTGCCAGCAGCCACACGACAGGGAAGGAATGTGATACGCAGTATTTT.

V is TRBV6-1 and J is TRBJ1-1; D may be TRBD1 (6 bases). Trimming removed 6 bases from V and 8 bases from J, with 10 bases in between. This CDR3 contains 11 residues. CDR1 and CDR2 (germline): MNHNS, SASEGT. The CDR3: CASRLTGEAFF. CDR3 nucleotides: TGTGCCAGCAGATTAACAGGGGAAGCTTTCTTT.

The CDR3 region is CAAGSRGVSETQYF. The CDR3 nucleotides read TGTGCCGCGGGCAGCCGGGGGGTCTCAGAGACCCAGTACTTC. The rearrangement joins TRBV10-3 to TRBJ2-5; 7 positions match TRBD2. CDR1 and CDR2 (germline): ENHRY, SYGVKD. The CDR3 runs 14 residues. V lost 11 bases to trimming and J lost 4 bases; unmatched junction nucleotides: 13.

The CDR3 DNA sequence: TGTGCCAGCAGTTTATGGGGCCGGGACAGGGTCCATGGGACCTCCTACGAGCAGTACTTC. It yields the protein CASSLWGRDRVHGTSYEQYF. The V call is TRBV27, the J call TRBJ2-7; 9 bases align to TRBD1. CDR3 size: 20 residues. V was clipped by 1 base and J by 0 bases; unmatched bases: 16. Germline CDR1 MNHEY, CDR2 SMNVEV (reference sequence).

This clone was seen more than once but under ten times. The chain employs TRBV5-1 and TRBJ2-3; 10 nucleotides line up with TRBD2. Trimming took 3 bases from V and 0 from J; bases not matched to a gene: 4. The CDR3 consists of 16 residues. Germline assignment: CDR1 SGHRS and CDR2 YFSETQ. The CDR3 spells CASSSQTSGSTDTQYF. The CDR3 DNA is TGCGCCAGCAGCTCCCAGACTAGCGGGAGCACAGATACGCAGTATTTT.

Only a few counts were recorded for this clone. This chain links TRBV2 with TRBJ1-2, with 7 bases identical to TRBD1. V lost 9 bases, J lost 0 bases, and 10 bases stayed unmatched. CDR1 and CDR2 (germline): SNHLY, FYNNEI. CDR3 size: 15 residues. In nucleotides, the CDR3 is TGTGCCAGACCGGGACAGACCCAAGCTAACTATGGCTACACCTTC. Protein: CARPGQTQANYGYTF.

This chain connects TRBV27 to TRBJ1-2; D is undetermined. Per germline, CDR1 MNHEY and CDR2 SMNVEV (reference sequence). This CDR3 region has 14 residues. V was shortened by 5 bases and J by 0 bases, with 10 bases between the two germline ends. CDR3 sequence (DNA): TGTGCCAGCAGTCCAGGACTTACTAACTATGGCTACACCTTC. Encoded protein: CASSPGLTNYGYTF.

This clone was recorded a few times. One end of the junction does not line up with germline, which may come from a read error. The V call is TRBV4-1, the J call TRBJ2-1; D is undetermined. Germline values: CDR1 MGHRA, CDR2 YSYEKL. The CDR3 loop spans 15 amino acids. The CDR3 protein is CASSLKRNSDNEQFF. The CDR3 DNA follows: TGCGCCAGCAGCCTCAAGAGGAACTCCGACAATGAGCAGTTCTTC.

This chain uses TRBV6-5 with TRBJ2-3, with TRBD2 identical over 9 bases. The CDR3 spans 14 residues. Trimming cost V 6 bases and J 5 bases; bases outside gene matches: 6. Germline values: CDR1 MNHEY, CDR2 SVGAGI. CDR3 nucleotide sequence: TGTGCCAGCAGGCGGGGGGGCCGGGGAGATACGCAGTATTTT. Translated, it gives CASRRGGRGDTQYF.

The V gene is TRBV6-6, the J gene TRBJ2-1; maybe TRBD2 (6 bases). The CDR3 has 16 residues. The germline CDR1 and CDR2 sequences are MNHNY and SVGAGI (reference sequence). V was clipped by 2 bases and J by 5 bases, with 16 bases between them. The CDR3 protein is CASSYRIAVDHNEQFF. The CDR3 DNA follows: TGTGCCAGCAGTTACCGAATAGCGGTCGACCACAATGAGCAGTTCTTC.

The CDR3 loop reads CASSLEPPGGEEKLFF. CDR3 sequence (DNA): TGTGCCAGCAGCTTAGAACCCCCTGGGGGGGAGGAAAAACTGTTTTTT. The V and J genes are TRBV11-2 and TRBJ1-4; weak D call: TRBD1 (5 bases). Germline V gene data show CDR1 as SGHAT and CDR2 as FQNNGV. Trimming stripped 0 bases from V and 8 bases from J, with 16 bases between. The CDR3 is made up of 16 amino acids.

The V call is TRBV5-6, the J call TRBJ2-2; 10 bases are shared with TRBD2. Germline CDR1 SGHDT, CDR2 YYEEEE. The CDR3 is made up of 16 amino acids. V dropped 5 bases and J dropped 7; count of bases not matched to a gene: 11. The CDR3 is CASSYTSGRVNGELFF. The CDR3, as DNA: TGTGCCAGCAGTTATACGAGCGGGAGGGTAAACGGGGAGCTGTTTTTT.

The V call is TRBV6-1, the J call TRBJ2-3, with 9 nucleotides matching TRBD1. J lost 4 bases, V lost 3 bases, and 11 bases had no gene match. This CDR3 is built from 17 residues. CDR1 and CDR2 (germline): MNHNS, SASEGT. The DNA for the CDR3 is TGTGCCAGCAGTGAGATACAGGGGGCGCTTCGCGCAGATACGCAGTATTTT. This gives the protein CASSEIQGALRADTQYF.

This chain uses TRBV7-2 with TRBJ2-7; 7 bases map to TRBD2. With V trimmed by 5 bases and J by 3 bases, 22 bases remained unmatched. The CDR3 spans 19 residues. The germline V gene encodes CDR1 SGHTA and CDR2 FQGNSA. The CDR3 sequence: CASSPWGSGVIQQDYEQYF. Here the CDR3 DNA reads TGTGCCAGCAGCCCATGGGGCAGCGGGGTTATTCAGCAAGACTACGAGCAGTACTTC.

This CDR3 reads CASSPEGGRGNTIYF. CDR3 sequence (DNA): TGTGCCAGCAGCCCGGAAGGGGGCCGGGGAAACACCATATATTTT. V is TRBV7-8 and J is TRBJ1-3; 7 nucleotides match TRBD1. This CDR3 has 15 residues. CDR1 is SGHVS, CDR2 FQNEAQ, per germline. J lost 4 bases, V lost 5 bases, and 8 bases had no gene match.

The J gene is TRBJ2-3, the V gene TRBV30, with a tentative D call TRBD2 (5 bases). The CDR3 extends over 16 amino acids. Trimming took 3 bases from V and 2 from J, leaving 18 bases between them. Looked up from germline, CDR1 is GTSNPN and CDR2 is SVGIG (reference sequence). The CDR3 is CAWRDLGTPFTDTQYF. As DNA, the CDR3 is TGTGCCTGGAGGGACTTGGGTACTCCTTTCACAGATACGCAGTATTTT.

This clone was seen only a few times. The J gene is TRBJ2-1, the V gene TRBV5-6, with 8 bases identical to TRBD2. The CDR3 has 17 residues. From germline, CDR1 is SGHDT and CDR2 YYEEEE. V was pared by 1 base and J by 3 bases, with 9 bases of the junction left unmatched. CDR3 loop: CASSLWGESGSYNEQFF. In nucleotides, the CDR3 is TGTGCCAGCAGCTTGTGGGGGGAGAGCGGGAGCTACAATGAGCAGTTCTTC.

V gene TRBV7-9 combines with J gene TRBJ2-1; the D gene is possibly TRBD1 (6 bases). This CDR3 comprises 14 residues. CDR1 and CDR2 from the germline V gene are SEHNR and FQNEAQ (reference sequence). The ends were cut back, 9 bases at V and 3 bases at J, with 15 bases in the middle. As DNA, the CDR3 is TGTGCCAGTCCTAATGGACAGCTCTACAATGAGCAGTTCTTC. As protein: CASPNGQLYNEQFF.

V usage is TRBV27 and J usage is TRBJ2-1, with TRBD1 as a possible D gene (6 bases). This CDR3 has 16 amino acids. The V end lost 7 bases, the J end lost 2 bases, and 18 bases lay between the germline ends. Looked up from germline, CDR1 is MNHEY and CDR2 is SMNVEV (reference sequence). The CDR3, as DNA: TGTGCCAGCACCCCTGTGTCAGGGGTTCCCTACAATGAGCAGTTCTTC. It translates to CASTPVSGVPYNEQFF.